The clone carrying this TCR beta chain has just a few counts. Its specificity is not known. Losses at the gene ends were 3 bases for V and 0 bases for J; bases not matched to a gene: 5. The CDR3 has 16 amino acids. Germline V gene data show CDR1 as KGHSH and CDR2 as LQKENI. Amplification of TCR beta CDR3 regions used RNA as the template. An initial round of RT-PCR targeting the TCR CDR3 relied on the HTBI primer set. TCRdb reanalysed the multiplex PCR reads using MiXCR and keeps one entry per CDR3 protein. In the table there are under 700,000 distinct CDR3 sequences, 16% of which are singletons. This sample stems from a study of T cells in Graves' hyperthyroidism and ophthalmopathy. Points from the study as a whole: A model built on 13 V-J features separated ophthalmopathy from stable hyperthyroidism.

Patients aged 18 to 65 had newly diagnosed hyperthyroidism of under 2 months' duration. The chain employs TRBV18 and TRBJ1-3; 7 bases line up with TRBD1. Sequences were obtained from blood. The sequence was collected from a young woman with Graves' hyperthyroidism. The CDR3 region is CASSPSTGYSGNTIYF. The CDR3 DNA is TGTGCCAGCTCACCCTCGACAGGGTACTCTGGAAACACCATATATTTT.